This T cell receptor beta chain is drawn from a study of somatic mutations in cytotoxic T cells in rheumatoid arthritis. Of note for this clone: The antigen remains undetermined.

TCRdb's table, derived via immunoSEQ multiplex PCR, lists solely in-frame clones and lacks some. The sample shows a few thousand clones, around four fifths of them seen only once. V dropped 4 bases and J dropped 4 bases, with 3 bases sitting between them. There are 11 residues in the CDR3. Germline loops: CDR1 SEHNR, CDR2 FQNEAQ (reference sequence). Positive magnetic bead selection separated CD4+ and CD8+ cells, and flow cytometry confirmed purity. Study-wide findings and caveats: Levels of CD8+ T-cell clonality in rheumatoid arthritis patients were statistically indistinguishable from those seen in age-matched healthy controls, with no significant difference.

Specimen: CD8+ T cells sorted from blood. The clonotype originates from a woman between 50 and 59 years old with rheumatoid arthritis. The chain carries TRBV7-9 and TRBJ2-3; no firm D call. CDR3 protein: CASSSSDTQYF. CDR3 coding DNA: TGTGCCAGCAGCTCCTCAGATACGCAGTATTTT.